A single sample is the source of the 26 T cell receptor beta chains below, sequenced in a study of response to subunit inactivated influenza vaccine. TCRdb itself ran the RT-PCR reads through MiXCR, one entry per CDR3 protein. The sample comprises roughly 620,000 distinct CDR3 sequences, 11% of which are singletons, and 11% rests with the top ten. These sequences were also reported in another study, on T cells expressing NK-cell markers. That work states: In generating TCR beta cDNA, 5'RACE template switching with UMIs was used.

The sequencing here drew on PBMCs from blood, taken on the day of vaccination. These receptors were collected from a man aged 50-60 years who received an inactivated influenza vaccine.

This clonotype was observed a few times. The rearrangement joins TRBV5-1 to TRBJ2-5; D possibly corresponds to TRBD1 (7 bases). CDR1 and CDR2 (germline): SGHRS, YFSETQ. Between the trimmed V and J ends, which lost 7 bases and 4 bases, there was a span of 11 bases. The CDR3 covers 12 residues. This CDR3 is CASAGGGETQYF. The CDR3 bases are TGCGCCAGCGCAGGGGGAGGAGAGACCCAGTACTTC.

The chain couples TRBV20-1 to TRBJ1-1; 7 bases map to TRBD1. The V and J ends lost 6 bases and 7 bases, in that order; junction bases with no gene match: 14. The CDR3 has 14 residues. In germline, CDR1 is DFQATT, CDR2 SNEGSKA (reference sequence). The CDR3 is CSATMQTGTREAFF. The CDR3 DNA follows: TGCAGTGCCACTATGCAGACAGGGACCCGTGAAGCTTTCTTT.

V gene TRBV12-3 or TRBV12-4 combines with J gene TRBJ2-1, with TRBD1 identical over 7 bases. Losses at the gene ends were 7 bases for V and 8 bases for J; bases not matched to a gene: 8. The CDR3 runs 13 residues. The CDR3 DNA is TGTGCCAGCACCCCGACAGGGCCCCATGAGCAGTTCTTC. It specifies CASTPTGPHEQFF.

The table lists this clonotype with a few counts. This chain connects TRBV6-2 or TRBV6-3 to TRBJ1-2; D may be TRBD1 (6 bases). The germline V and J ends were trimmed by 2 bases and 4 bases, with 20 bases remaining between them. The CDR3 is 17 amino acids. Germline values: CDR1 MNHEY, CDR2 SVGEGT. CDR3 loop: CASSYPTHQGQIYGYTF. CDR3 nucleotides: TGTGCCAGCAGTTACCCAACACACCAAGGACAGATCTATGGCTACACCTTC.

The genes are TRBV28 and TRBJ2-4; D remains unclear. CDR3 length: 13 amino acids. Germline CDR1 is MDHEN and CDR2 is SYDVKM. Trimming pared 5 bases from V and 2 bases from J, leaving 7 bases between. For the CDR3, the DNA is TGTGCCAGCAGTAGCCAAACCAAAAACATTCAGTACTTC. It encodes CASSSQTKNIQYF.

In this sample, this clonotype turned up a few times. The chain employs TRBV5-6 and TRBJ2-3; D possibly corresponds to TRBD1 (6 bases). The CDR3 consists of 13 residues. V lost 4 bases, J lost 7 bases, and 13 bases lay in between. The V gene's germline CDR1 is SGHDT and CDR2 YYEEEE. The CDR3 DNA reads as TGTGCCAGCAGCCCACCTGGGGGCTATACGCAGTATTTT. It specifies CASSPPGGYTQYF. The full variable domain, in which reference TRBV5-6 and TRBJ2-3 provide the parts outside the CDR3, is DAGVTQSPTHLIKTRGQQVTLRCSPKSGHDTVSWYQQALGQGPQFIFQYYEEEERQRGNFPDRFSGHQFPNYSSELNVNALLLGDSALYLCASSPPGGYTQYFGPGTRLTVL.

The chain joins TRBV7-2 to TRBJ2-2, with TRBD1 matching 7 bases. The V and J ends lost 5 bases and 6 bases, in that order; junction bases with no gene match: 12. In germline, CDR1 is SGHTA, CDR2 FQGNSA. The CDR3 spans 16 residues. The CDR3 sequence: CASSPQQRQGPGELFF. DNA for the CDR3: TGTGCCAGCAGCCCACAGCAGAGACAGGGACCCGGGGAGCTGTTTTTT.

The rearrangement links TRBV5-1 to TRBJ2-1; TRBD1 might be the D (5 bases). V gave up 2 bases and J gave up 7 bases, with 7 bases separating them. Germline V gene sequence: CDR1 SGHRS, CDR2 YFSETQ. The CDR3 contains 12 residues. In nucleotides, the CDR3 is TGCGCCAGCAGCTTTGGGGCGAATGAGCAGTTCTTC. Amino acids: CASSFGANEQFF.

A few counts support this clonotype. The chain uses TRBV12-3 or TRBV12-4 and TRBJ2-5, with D unresolved. The length of the CDR3 is 14 residues. V was clipped by 3 bases and J by 0 bases, with 8 bases between them. The CDR3 sequence: CASSFSSYQETQYF. CDR3 bases: TGTGCCAGCAGTTTCTCGAGTTACCAAGAGACCCAGTACTTC.

There are many counts of this clonotype. This chain links TRBV6-1 with TRBJ2-3; 8 nucleotides line up with TRBD2. The CDR3 length is 13 residues. Per germline, CDR1 MNHNS and CDR2 SASEGT. The CDR3 DNA is TGTGTCTCGTCGGGGCTAGCGGGTTATACGCAGTATTTT. Its protein is CVSSGLAGYTQYF.

The sample holds many counts of this clonotype. This chain links TRBV6-2 or TRBV6-3 with TRBJ1-1, with D unresolved. V lost 2 bases and J 5 bases, leaving 9 bases between the germline ends. The germline gives CDR1 MNHEY, CDR2 SVGEGT. The CDR3 length is 13 residues. CDR3 residues: CASSYPVGTEAFF. DNA of the CDR3: TGTGCCAGCAGTTACCCAGTGGGAACTGAAGCTTTCTTT.

This chain uses TRBV7-2 with TRBJ2-2; 7 bases match TRBD1. Germline assignment: CDR1 SGHTA and CDR2 FQGNSA. This CDR3 is 15 amino acids long. Germline trimming cut 5 bases from V and 6 bases from J; bases unmatched to any gene: 9. CDR3 in amino acids: CASSRTGTDPGELFF. The CDR3 region has the DNA TGTGCCAGCAGCAGGACAGGAACTGACCCCGGGGAGCTGTTTTTT. The full variable domain, completed using reference TRBV7-2 and TRBJ2-2, is GAGVSQSPSNKVTEKGKDVELRCDPISGHTALYWYRQSLGQGLEFLIYFQGNSAPDKSGLPSDRFSAERTGGSVSTLTIQRTQQEDSAVYLCASSRTGTDPGELFFGEGSRLTVL.

The V call is TRBV7-2, the J call TRBJ1-2; the match to TRBD1 covers 12 bases. The germline V gene has CDR1 SGHTA and CDR2 FQGNSA. With 1 base clipped from V and 4 bases from J, the junction kept 10 bases outside the gene matches. This CDR3 comprises 18 residues. CDR3 DNA: TGTGCCAGCAGCTTAGGGCCGGGGGACAGGGGGCTTGGCTATGGCTACACCTTC. Residues: CASSLGPGDRGLGYGYTF.

This clonotype was observed a handful of times. The chain couples TRBV25-1 to TRBJ2-3; perhaps TRBD1 as D (5 bases). This CDR3 has 13 amino acids. Germline lookup yields CDR1 MGHDK and CDR2 SYGVNS. V lost 5 bases to trimming and J lost 6 bases, with 12 bases between them. CDR3 DNA sequence: TGTGCCAGCAGTTGGGGCCTCGGGGATACGCAGTATTTT. Protein: CASSWGLGDTQYF. Complete variable domain (other parts from reference TRBV25-1 and TRBJ2-3): EADIYQTPRYLVIGTGKKITLECSQTMGHDKMYWYQQDPGMELHLIHYSYGVNSTEKGDLSSESTVSRIRTEHFPLTLESARPSHTSQYLCASSWGLGDTQYFGPGTRLTVL.

The chain carries TRBV30 and TRBJ2-1, with 11 bases identical to TRBD2. Germline CDR1 reads GTSNPN; CDR2 reads SVGIG (reference sequence). The J segment lost 5 bases and the V segment lost 2 bases, leaving 5 bases of the junction unmatched. The CDR3 is made up of 15 amino acids. The CDR3 is CAWSTGTSGNNEQFF. DNA for the CDR3: TGTGCCTGGAGTACCGGGACTAGCGGCAACAATGAGCAGTTCTTC.

This clonotype has more than one count but fewer than ten. The chain links TRBV5-1 to TRBJ1-4; tentative D call: TRBD1 (6 bases). V was clipped by 3 bases and J by 7 bases, with 7 bases between them. Germline V CDR1 and CDR2: SGHRS, YFSETQ. The CDR3 covers 12 residues. The CDR3: CASSSDSEKLFF. CDR3 nucleotide sequence: TGCGCCAGCAGCTCGGACAGTGAAAAACTGTTTTTT. The full variable domain, with the rest looked up from reference TRBV5-1 and TRBJ1-4, is KAGVTQTPRYLIKTRGQQVTLSCSPISGHRSVSWYQQTPGQGLQFLFEYFSETQRNKGNFPGRFSGRQFSNSRSEMNVSTLELGDSALYLCASSSDSEKLFFGSGTQLSVL.

This rearrangement joins TRBV5-1 to TRBJ2-1; TRBD2 aligns across 9 bases. Germline assignment: CDR1 SGHRS and CDR2 YFSETQ. The CDR3 is 16 residues long. V gave up 4 bases and J gave up 6 bases; unmatched junction bases: 11. The CDR3 DNA reads as TGCGCCAGCAGCCCCCCGGTATTAGCGGGAGCCAATGAGCAGTTCTTC. As protein: CASSPPVLAGANEQFF.

V and J are TRBV25-1 and TRBJ2-5; 10 bases match TRBD2. V shed 3 bases and J 3 bases; nucleotides not matched to a gene: 13. The length of the CDR3 is 18 residues. Per germline, CDR1 MGHDK and CDR2 SYGVNS. The DNA of the CDR3 is TGTGCCAGCAGTGACAGGGCAGAATGGCTAGCGGGGGAAGAGACCCAGTACTTC. Translated: CASSDRAEWLAGEETQYF.

This chain's CDR3 is CATSRPGQDEAFF. The CDR3 bases are TGTGCCACCAGCAGACCTGGACAGGATGAAGCTTTCTTT. This rearrangement joins TRBV15 to TRBJ1-1; 7 bases map to TRBD1. The CDR3 is 13 residues long. V shed 2 bases and J 7 bases; nucleotides not matched to a gene: 4. Germline V CDR1 and CDR2: LNHNV, YYDKDF (reference sequence).

The CDR3 bases are TGTGCCAGCAGCTTGCAATCTCCGGGACAGGGGGTTTATGAGCAGTTCTTC. Translating gives CASSLQSPGQGVYEQFF. The chain couples TRBV11-2 to TRBJ2-1; TRBD1 aligns across 11 bases. This CDR3 is built from 17 residues. V lost 3 bases, J lost 8 bases, and 12 bases stayed unmatched. Germline assignment: CDR1 SGHAT and CDR2 FQNNGV.

This chain links TRBV10-3 with TRBJ2-3, with a weak D call TRBD2 (6 bases). The CDR3 is made up of 16 amino acids. Trimming shortened V by 0 bases and J by 4 bases, and 14 bases separated the two germline ends. CDR1 is ENHRY, CDR2 SYGVKD, per germline. CDR3 protein: CAISESKTSGADTQYF. DNA for the CDR3: TGTGCCATCAGTGAGTCGAAGACTAGTGGAGCAGATACGCAGTATTTT.

This clonotype was found a few times. The V and J genes are TRBV30 and TRBJ2-7; D is perhaps TRBD1 or TRBD2 (6 bases each). V was shortened by 3 bases and J by 4 bases, with 22 bases between the two germline ends. Germline CDR1 is GTSNPN and CDR2 is SVGIG (reference sequence). The CDR3 contains 16 residues. CDR3 sequence reads: CAWRPLGTGSGYEQYF. The CDR3 nucleotides read TGTGCCTGGAGACCCCTGGGAACAGGGAGCGGGTACGAGCAGTACTTC. Drawing the rest from reference TRBV30 and TRBJ2-7, the complete variable domain is SQTIHQWPATLVQPVGSPLSLECTVEGTSNPNLYWYRQAAGRGLQLLFYSVGIGQISSEVPQNLSASRPQDRQFILSSKKLLLSDSGFYLCAWRPLGTGSGYEQYFGPGTRLTVT.

This clonotype was observed a few times. This sequence joins TRBV10-3 and TRBJ2-7; 8 positions match TRBD2. Germline assignment: CDR1 ENHRY and CDR2 SYGVKD. The CDR3 has 13 residues. J lost 9 bases, V lost 2 bases, and 6 bases had no gene match. CDR3 coding DNA: TGTGCCATCAGTGAGCCGGCCGGGGGGGTGCAGTACTTC. Translating gives CAISEPAGGVQYF.

The rearrangement uses TRBV7-2 and TRBJ2-5; TRBD1 agrees at 10 bases. The germline CDR1 and CDR2 sequences are SGHTA and FQGNSA. With V trimmed by 5 bases and J by 1 base, 10 bases remained unmatched. The CDR3 runs to 17 residues. The DNA for the CDR3 is TGTGCCAGCAGCAGACCAACCGGGACAGGGGCCCAAGAGACCCAGTACTTC. This codes for CASSRPTGTGAQETQYF.

This sequence joins TRBV5-1 and TRBJ2-2; tentatively, D is TRBD1 (6 bases). The V end was cut by 3 bases, the J end by 5 bases, with 17 bases between. This CDR3 region has 16 residues. Per the germline V gene, CDR1 is SGHRS and CDR2 is YFSETQ. The CDR3 nucleotides read TGCGCCAGCAGCTGGACAGCAGACGCTACTACCGGGGAGCTGTTTTTT. Translation gives CASSWTADATTGELFF.

This clonotype occurred a few times. The genes are TRBV29-1 and TRBJ2-2; 9 bases line up with TRBD2. The V and J ends lost 6 bases and 7 bases, in that order; junction bases with no gene match: 6. CDR3 length: 13 residues. Germline CDR1 reads SQVTM; CDR2 reads ANQGSEA. The DNA of the CDR3 is TGCAGCGTCGTTCCGCGGGGGGGCGGGGAGCTGTTTTTT. Translation: CSVVPRGGGELFF.